This TCR beta chain was profiled in a study of blood T cell repertoires in COVID-19. Trimming took 5 bases from V and 4 from J; bases not matched to a gene: 9. Germline V gives CDR1 SGHVS, CDR2 FNYEAQ. CDR3 size: 15 residues. Participant ages covered about 18 to 95 years across 25 or so US areas. TCRdb's copy holds only in-frame clones and misses some; the assay was immunoSEQ multiplex PCR. The sample holds about 390,000 clones, just under 90% seen once. What was sequenced was PBMCs or T cells enriched from blood (not recorded which). The chain uses TRBV7-6 and TRBJ1-2; 8 bases agree with TRBD1. The sequence came from a woman between 45 and 60 years old who had recovered from COVID-19. CDR3 in amino acids: CASSLTDGQGYGYTF. The DNA of the CDR3 is TGTGCCAGCAGCCTGACGGATGGACAGGGCTATGGCTACACCTTC.